This TCR beta chain was sequenced in a study of blood T cell repertoires in COVID-19. Study overall: The United States, Italy and Spain supplied acute and convalescent COVID-19 samples. PBMCs, B-cell-depleted T cells, or T cells were the source of the cDNA or gDNA that made up the material.

Sequencing was performed with immunoSEQ multiplex PCR; in TCRdb, only in-frame clones are kept and a portion is missing. The sample shows about 410,000 clones, approximately 89% of them seen only once. This CDR3 comprises 15 residues. CDR1 and CDR2 from the germline V gene are LNHDA and SQIVND (reference sequence). J gave up 4 bases and V 6 bases, and 11 bases lay outside the gene matches. The sample taken for sequencing was peripheral blood. This chain uses TRBV19 with TRBJ2-7; 8 nucleotides agree with TRBD1. The clonotype comes from a woman in her thirties or forties with COVID-19, enrolled during active disease. The CDR3 is CASRRYMDRAYEQYF. The CDR3 nucleotides are TGTGCCAGTAGGAGGTACATGGACAGGGCGTACGAGCAGTACTTC.